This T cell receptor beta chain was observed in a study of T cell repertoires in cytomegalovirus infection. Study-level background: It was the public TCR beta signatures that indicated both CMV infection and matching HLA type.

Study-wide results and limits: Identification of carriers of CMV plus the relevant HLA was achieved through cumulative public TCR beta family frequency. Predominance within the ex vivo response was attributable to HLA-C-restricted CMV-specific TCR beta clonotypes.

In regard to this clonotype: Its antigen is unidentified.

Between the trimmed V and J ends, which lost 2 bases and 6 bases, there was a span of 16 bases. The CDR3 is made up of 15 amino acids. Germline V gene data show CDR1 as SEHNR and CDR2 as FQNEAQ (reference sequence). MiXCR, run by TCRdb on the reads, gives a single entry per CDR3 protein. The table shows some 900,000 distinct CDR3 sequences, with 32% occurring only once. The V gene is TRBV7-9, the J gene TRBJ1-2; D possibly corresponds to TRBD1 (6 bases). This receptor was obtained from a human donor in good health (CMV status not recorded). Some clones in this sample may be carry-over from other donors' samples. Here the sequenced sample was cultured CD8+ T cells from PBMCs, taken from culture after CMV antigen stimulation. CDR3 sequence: CASSLTGRGANGYTF. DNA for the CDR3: TGTGCCAGCAGCTTAACCGGTAGGGGGGCGAATGGCTACACCTTC. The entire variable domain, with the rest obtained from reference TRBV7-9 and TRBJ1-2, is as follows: DTGVSQNPRHKITKRGQNVTFRCDPISEHNRLYWYRQTLGQGPEFLTYFQNEAQLEKSRLLSDRFSAERPKGSFSTLEIQRTEQGDSAMYLCASSLTGRGANGYTFGSGTRLTVV.